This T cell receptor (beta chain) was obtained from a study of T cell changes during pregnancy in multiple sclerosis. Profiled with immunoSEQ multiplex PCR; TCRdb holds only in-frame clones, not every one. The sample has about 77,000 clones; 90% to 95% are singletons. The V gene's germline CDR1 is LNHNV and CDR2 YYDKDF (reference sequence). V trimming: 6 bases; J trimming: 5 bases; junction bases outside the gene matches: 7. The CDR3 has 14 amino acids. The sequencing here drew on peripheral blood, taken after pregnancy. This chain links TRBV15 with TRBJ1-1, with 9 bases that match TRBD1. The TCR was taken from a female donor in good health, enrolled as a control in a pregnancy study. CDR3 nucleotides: TGTGCCACCAGTGTCACAGGGGGCAGGACTGAAGCTTTCTTT. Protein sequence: CATSVTGGRTEAFF.